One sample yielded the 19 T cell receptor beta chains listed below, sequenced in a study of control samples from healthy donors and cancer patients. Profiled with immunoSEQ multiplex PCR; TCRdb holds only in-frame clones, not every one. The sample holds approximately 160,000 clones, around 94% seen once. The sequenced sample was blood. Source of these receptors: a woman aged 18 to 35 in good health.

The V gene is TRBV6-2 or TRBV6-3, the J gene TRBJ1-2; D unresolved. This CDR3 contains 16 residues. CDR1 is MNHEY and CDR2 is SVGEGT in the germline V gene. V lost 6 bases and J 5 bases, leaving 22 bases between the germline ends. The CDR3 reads CASSPPYSGVLYGYTF. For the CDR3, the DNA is TGTGCCAGCAGCCCTCCTTATTCCGGGGTCCTATATGGCTACACCTTC.

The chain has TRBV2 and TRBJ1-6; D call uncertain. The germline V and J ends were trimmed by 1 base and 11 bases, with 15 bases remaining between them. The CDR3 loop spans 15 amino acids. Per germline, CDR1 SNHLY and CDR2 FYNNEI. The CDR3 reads CASSEEMASVTPLHF. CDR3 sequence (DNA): TGTGCCAGCAGTGAAGAGATGGCTTCCGTTACACCCCTCCACTTT.

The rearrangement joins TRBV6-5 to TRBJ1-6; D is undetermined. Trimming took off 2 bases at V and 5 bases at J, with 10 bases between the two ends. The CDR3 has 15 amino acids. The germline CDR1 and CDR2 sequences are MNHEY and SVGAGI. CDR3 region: CASSYSQLNNSPLHF. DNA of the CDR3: TGTGCCAGCAGTTACAGCCAGCTTAATAATTCACCCCTCCACTTT.

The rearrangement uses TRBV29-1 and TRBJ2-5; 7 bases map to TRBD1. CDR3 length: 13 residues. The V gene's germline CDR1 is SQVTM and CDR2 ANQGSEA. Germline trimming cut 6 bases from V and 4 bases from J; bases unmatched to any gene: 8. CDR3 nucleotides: TGCAGCGTCGTGACAGGGCCCGGAGAGACCCAGTACTTC. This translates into CSVVTGPGETQYF. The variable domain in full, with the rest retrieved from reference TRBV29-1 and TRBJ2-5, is SAVISQKPSRDICQRGTSLTIQCQVDSQVTMMFWYRQQPGQSLTLIATANQGSEATYESGFVIDKFPISRPNLTFSTLTVSNMSPEDSSIYLCSVVTGPGETQYFGPGTRLLVL.

Here the CDR3 reads CASSFSGYYNEQFF. CDR3 DNA sequence: TGTGCCAGCAGTTTTAGCGGGTACTACAATGAGCAGTTCTTC. The genes are TRBV28 and TRBJ2-1; TRBD2 matches 7 bases. The V gene end was trimmed by 3 bases and the J gene end by 3 bases; junction bases not matched to a gene: 2. Germline-derived CDR1 and CDR2 are MDHEN and SYDVKM. The CDR3 spans 14 residues.

The CDR3: CASSLVGTLNTEAFF. CDR3 in DNA: TGTGCCAGCAGCTTGGTCGGCACCTTGAACACTGAAGCTTTCTTT. The rearrangement links TRBV5-5 to TRBJ1-1; no definite D call. The CDR3 covers 15 residues. Trimming stripped 0 bases from V and 0 bases from J, with 9 bases between. Per the germline V gene, CDR1 is SGHKS and CDR2 is YYEKEE (reference sequence).

In DNA, the CDR3 is TGTGCCAGCACCCAAGGGGGGAATCAGCCCCAGCATTTT. It encodes CASTQGGNQPQHF. The chain recombines TRBV12-3 or TRBV12-4 with TRBJ1-5; perhaps TRBD1 as D (6 bases). Trimming pared 7 bases from V and 4 bases from J, leaving 11 bases between. This CDR3 is 13 amino acids long.

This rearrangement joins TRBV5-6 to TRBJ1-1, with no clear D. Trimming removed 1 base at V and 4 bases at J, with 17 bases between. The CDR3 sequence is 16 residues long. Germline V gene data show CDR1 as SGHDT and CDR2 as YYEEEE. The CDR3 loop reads CASSLFGPLGVTEAFF. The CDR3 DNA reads TGTGCCAGCAGCTTGTTCGGTCCCCTCGGGGTCACTGAAGCTTTCTTT.

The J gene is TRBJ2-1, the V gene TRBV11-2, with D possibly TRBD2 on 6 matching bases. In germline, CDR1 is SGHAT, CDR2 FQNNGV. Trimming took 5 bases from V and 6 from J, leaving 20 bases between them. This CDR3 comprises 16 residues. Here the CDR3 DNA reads TGTGCCAGCAGCCTTTCAGGGCTACTAGCTGGCAATGAGCAGTTCTTC. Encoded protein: CASSLSGLLAGNEQFF.

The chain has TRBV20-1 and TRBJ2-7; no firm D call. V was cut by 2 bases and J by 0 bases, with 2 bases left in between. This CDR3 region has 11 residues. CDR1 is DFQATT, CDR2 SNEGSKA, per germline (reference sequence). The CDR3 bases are TGCAGTGCTAGACTCTCCTACGAGCAGTACTTC. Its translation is CSARLSYEQYF.

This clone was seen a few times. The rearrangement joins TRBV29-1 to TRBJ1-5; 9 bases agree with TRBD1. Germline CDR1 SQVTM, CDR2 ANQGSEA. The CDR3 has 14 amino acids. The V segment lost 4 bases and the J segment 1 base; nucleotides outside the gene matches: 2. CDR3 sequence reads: CSVAQGASNQPQHF. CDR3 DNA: TGCAGCGTTGCACAGGGGGCGAGCAATCAGCCCCAGCATTTT.

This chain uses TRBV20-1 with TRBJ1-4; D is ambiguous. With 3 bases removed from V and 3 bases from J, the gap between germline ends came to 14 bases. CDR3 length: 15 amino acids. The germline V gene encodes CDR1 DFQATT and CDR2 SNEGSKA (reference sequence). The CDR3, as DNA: TGCAGTGCTAGTGATTCGGCGGGTGCTAATGAAAAACTGTTTTTT. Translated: CSASDSAGANEKLFF.

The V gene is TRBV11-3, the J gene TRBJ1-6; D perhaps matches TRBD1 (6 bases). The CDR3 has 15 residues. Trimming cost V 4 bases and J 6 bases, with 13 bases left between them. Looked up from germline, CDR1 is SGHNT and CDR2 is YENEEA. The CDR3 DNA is TGTGCCAGCAGCTCTAGACAGGCCGGTAATTCACCCCTCCACTTT. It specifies CASSSRQAGNSPLHF.

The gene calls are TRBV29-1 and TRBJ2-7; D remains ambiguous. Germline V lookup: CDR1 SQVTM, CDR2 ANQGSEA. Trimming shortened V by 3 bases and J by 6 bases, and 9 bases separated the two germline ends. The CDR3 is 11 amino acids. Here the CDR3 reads CSVEQLSEQYF. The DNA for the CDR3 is TGCAGCGTTGAGCAGCTCAGCGAGCAGTACTTC.

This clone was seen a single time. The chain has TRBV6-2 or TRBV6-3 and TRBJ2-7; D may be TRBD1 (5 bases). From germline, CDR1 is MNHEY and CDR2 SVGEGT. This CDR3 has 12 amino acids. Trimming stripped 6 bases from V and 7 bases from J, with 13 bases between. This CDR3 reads CASSRQPREQYF. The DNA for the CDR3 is TGTGCCAGCAGCCGACAGCCGAGGGAGCAGTACTTC.

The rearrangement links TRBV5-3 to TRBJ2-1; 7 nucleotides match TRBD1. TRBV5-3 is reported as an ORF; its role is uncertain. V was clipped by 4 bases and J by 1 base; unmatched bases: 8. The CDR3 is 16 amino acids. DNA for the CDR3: TGTGCCAGAAGCAATAAAGGGGGCTGGTCCTACAATGAGCAGTTCTTC. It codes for CARSNKGGWSYNEQFF.

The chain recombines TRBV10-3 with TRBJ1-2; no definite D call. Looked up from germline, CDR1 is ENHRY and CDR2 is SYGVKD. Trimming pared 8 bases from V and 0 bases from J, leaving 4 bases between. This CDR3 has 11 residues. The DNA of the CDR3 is TGTGCCATCGGAACTAACTATGGCTACACCTTC. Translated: CAIGTNYGYTF.

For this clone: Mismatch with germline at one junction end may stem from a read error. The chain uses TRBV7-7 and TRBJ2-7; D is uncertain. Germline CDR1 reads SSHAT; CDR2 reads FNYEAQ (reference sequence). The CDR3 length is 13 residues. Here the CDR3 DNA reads TGTGCTAGCAGCTTTGACCCTTCCTACGAGCAGTACTTC. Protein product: CASSFDPSYEQYF.

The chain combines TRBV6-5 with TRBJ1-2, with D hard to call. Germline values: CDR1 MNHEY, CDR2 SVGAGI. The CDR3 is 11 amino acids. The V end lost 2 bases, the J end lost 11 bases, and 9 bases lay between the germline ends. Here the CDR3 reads CASSYNRQYTF. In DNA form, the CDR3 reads TGTGCCAGCAGTTACAATCGGCAGTACACCTTC.